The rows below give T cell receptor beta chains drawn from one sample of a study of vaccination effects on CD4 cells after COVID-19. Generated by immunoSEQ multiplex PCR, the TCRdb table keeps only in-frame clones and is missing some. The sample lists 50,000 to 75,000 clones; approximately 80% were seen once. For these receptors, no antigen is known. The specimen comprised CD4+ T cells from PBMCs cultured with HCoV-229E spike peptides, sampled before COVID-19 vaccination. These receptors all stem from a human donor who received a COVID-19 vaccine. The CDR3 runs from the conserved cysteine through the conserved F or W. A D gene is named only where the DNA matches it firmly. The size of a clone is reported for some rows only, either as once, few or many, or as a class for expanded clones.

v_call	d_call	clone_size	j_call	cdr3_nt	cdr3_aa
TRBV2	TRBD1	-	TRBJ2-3	TGTGCCAGCAGTATGACAGGGGGCACAGATACGCAGTATTTT	CASSMTGGTDTQYF
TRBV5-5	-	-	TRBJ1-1	TGTGCCAGCACCTCCCTCGTCGGGAACACTGAAGCTTTCTTT	CASTSLVGNTEAFF
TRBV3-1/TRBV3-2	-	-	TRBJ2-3	TGTGCCAGCAGCCACGGGGGAAAGGGAGATACGCAGTATTTT	CASSHGGKGDTQYF
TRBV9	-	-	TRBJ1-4	TGTGCCAGCAGCGTTTTACAGGGAACTAATGAAAAACTGTTTTTT	CASSVLQGTNEKLFF
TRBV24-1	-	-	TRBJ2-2	TGTGCCACCAGTGATTTCCCAAACGGGGAGCTGTTTTTT	CATSDFPNGELFF
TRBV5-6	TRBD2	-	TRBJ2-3	TGTGCCAGCAGCCGTAGCGGGGGGTTAGATACGCAGTATTTT	CASSRSGGLDTQYF
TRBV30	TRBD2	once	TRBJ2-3	TGTGCCTGGAGTCTAGCGGGGGGGGTTTTAGATACGCAGTATTTT	CAWSLAGGVLDTQYF
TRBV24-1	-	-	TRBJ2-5	TGTGCCACCAGTGATTTAATTTCGAAGGGTGGATCAGAGACCCAGTACTTC	CATSDLISKGGSETQYF
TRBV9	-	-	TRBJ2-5	TGTGCCAGCAGCGGAACGGACAGTAAACAAGAGACCCAGTACTTC	CASSGTDSKQETQYF
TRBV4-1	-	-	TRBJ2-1	TGCGCCAGCAGTTATGCGGGACGGAAGAACAATGAGCAGTTCTTC	CASSYAGRKNNEQFF
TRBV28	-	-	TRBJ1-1	TGTGCCAGCAGGAAGTCGGGCACTGAAGCTTTCTTT	CASRKSGTEAFF
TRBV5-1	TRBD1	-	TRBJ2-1	TGCGCCAGCAGCAAAAGAGAGAACAGGGGTTCCTACAATGAGCAGTTCTTC	CASSKRENRGSYNEQFF
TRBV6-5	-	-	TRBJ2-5	TGTGCCAGCAGGAAGTCCAGTGGGGGGACCCAGTACTTC	CASRKSSGGTQYF
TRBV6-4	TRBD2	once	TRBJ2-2	TGTGCCAGCAGTGAGATGGGGGGGACGAACACCGGGGAGCTGTTTTTT	CASSEMGGTNTGELFF
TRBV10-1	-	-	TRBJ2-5	TGCGCCAGCAGTTACGGAACGGCATCCCGGGAGACCCAGTACTTC	CASSYGTASRETQYF
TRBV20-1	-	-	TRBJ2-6	TGCAGTGCTAGTGATACCTCCGGGGCCAACGTCCTGACTTTC	CSASDTSGANVLTF
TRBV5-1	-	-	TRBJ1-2	TGCGCCAGCAGCTTATTTTCGGGAGGTAACTATGGCTACACCTTC	CASSLFSGGNYGYTF
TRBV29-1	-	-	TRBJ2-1	TGCAGCGTTGAACGGGACACCGAGAAGCAGTTCTTC	CSVERDTEKQFF